The text below deals with one T cell receptor beta chain. The CDR3 sequence is 15 residues long. Per the germline V gene, CDR1 is SGHAT and CDR2 is FQNNGV. V dropped 5 bases and J dropped 2; count of bases not matched to a gene: 5. The data derive from a study of blood T cell repertoires in COVID-19. Across the study: Acute-phase and convalescent COVID-19 samples originated in the United States, Italy and Spain. Sample material is recorded as cDNA or gDNA derived from T cells, B-cell-depleted T cells, or PBMCs.

TCRdb keeps only in-frame clones here, not all; method: immunoSEQ multiplex PCR. The sample comprises approximately 12,000 clones, over 70% of which are singletons, and over 9.5% rests with the top ten. Sequenced: peripheral blood. The sequence was obtained from a human donor in a cohort sampled during active COVID-19. The J gene is TRBJ1-4, the V gene TRBV11-2; TRBD1 aligns across 7 bases. CDR3 bases: TGTGCCAGCAGCGACAGGGTAGGGACTAATGAAAAACTGTTTTTT. Its translation: CASSDRVGTNEKLFF.